This T cell receptor beta chain derives from a study of cytomegalovirus exposure and HLA in healthy donors. Regarding the study as a whole: TCR beta sequences reportedly predicted most subjects' HLA-A and HLA-B alleles accurately. A later analysis showed HLA-associated TCR beta chains outstripping equally common others in clonal expansion. Some segments of the V type, notably TRBV6-2 and TRBV6-3, were excluded as indistinguishable.

Trimming at V came to 0 bases and at J to 8 bases, leaving 4 bases not matched to a gene. The germline CDR1 and CDR2 sequences are LNHDA and SQIVND (reference sequence). The CDR3 length is 15 residues. A word on this clone: Antigen: not known.

The study ran its PCR with 60 Vbeta and 13 Jbeta primers. TCRdb keeps only in-frame clones here, not all; method: immunoSEQ multiplex PCR. The sample has under 80,000 clones, 70% to 85% seen once. The receptor was derived from a woman aged 40 to 49 in good health and CMV-seronegative. The sequenced sample was PBMCs. V gene TRBV19 combines with J gene TRBJ1-6; 7 nucleotides align to TRBD1. Here the CDR3 reads CASSIDGTAYSPLHF. CDR3 DNA sequence: TGTGCCAGTAGTATAGACGGGACAGCCTATTCACCCCTCCACTTT. The variable domain in full, with the rest retrieved from reference TRBV19 and TRBJ1-6, is DGGITQSPKYLFRKEGQNVTLSCEQNLNHDAMYWYRQDPGQGLRLIYYSQIVNDFQKGDIAEGYSVSREKKESFPLTVTSAQKNPTAFYLCASSIDGTAYSPLHFGNGTRLTVT.